These 21 T cell receptor beta chains came from one sample sequenced in a study of T cells in Graves' hyperthyroidism and ophthalmopathy. The CDR3 regions of TCR beta were amplified from RNA transcripts. HTBI primers were employed in a first-round RT-PCR of the TCR CDR3. A single record per CDR3 protein comes from TCRdb applying MiXCR to the multiplex PCR reads. This table holds about 560,000 distinct CDR3 sequences, approximately 15% found once. The sequenced sample consisted of blood. Source of these receptors: a young woman with Graves' hyperthyroidism.

This clonotype was seen many times. The V gene is TRBV7-8, the J gene TRBJ2-7; TRBD1 matches 8 bases. The germline CDR1 and CDR2 sequences are SGHVS and FQNEAQ. The CDR3 covers 14 residues. V lost 1 base and J lost 7; bases outside the gene matches: 6. CDR3 residues: CASSLVFRGREQYF. The CDR3 nucleotides read TGTGCCAGCAGCTTAGTTTTCAGGGGGCGAGAGCAGTACTTC.

The chain is built from TRBV6-5 and TRBJ1-2; D is possibly TRBD1 (6 bases). CDR1 and CDR2 (germline): MNHEY, SVGAGI. The CDR3 is made up of 18 amino acids. V gave up 2 bases and J gave up 4 bases, with 23 bases separating them. CDR3 sequence reads: CASSYNRGWEGVAYGYTF. The CDR3 DNA reads as TGTGCCAGCAGTTACAACAGAGGATGGGAGGGGGTTGCCTATGGCTACACCTTC.

Many counts were recorded for this clonotype. The chain is built from TRBV7-9 and TRBJ2-5; D is uncertain. V was pared by 5 bases and J by 5 bases, with 9 bases between. CDR1 SEHNR and CDR2 FQNEAQ come from the germline V gene (reference sequence). This CDR3 is 12 amino acids long. The CDR3 spells CASSPDRETQYF. The CDR3, as DNA: TGTGCCAGCAGCCCCGATCGGGAGACCCAGTACTTC.

This clonotype was observed many times. CDR3 protein: CSVEERLASYNEQFF. CDR3 bases: TGCAGCGTTGAAGAGCGACTAGCGTCGTACAATGAGCAGTTCTTC. The chain uses TRBV29-1 and TRBJ2-1; 8 nucleotides line up with TRBD2. This CDR3 region has 15 residues. The germline gives CDR1 SQVTM, CDR2 ANQGSEA. V was pared by 0 bases and J by 4 bases, with 5 bases of the junction left unmatched.

This clonotype showed up just once. A single base separates this from a much larger clone, so it may be a read error. The genes are TRBV2 and TRBJ1-5; no reliable D call. Per the germline V gene, CDR1 is SNHLY and CDR2 is FYNNEI. The CDR3 has 13 amino acids. CDR3 DNA: TGTGTCAGCAGTGCAGAGAGCAATCAGCCCCAGCATTTT. It translates to CVSSAESNQPQHF.

This clonotype showed up just a few times. V is TRBV9 and J is TRBJ1-2; no definite D call. The CDR3 length is 14 residues. Looked up from germline, CDR1 is SGDLS and CDR2 is YYNGEE. V lost 0 bases to trimming and J lost 1 base, with 7 bases between them. The CDR3 loop is CASSVGPLNYGYTF. CDR3 DNA sequence: TGTGCCAGCAGCGTAGGTCCCCTTAACTATGGCTACACCTTC.

Many counts were recorded for this clonotype. The chain combines TRBV11-3 with TRBJ1-6; D call uncertain. With 5 bases removed from V and 9 bases from J, the gap between germline ends came to 14 bases. Germline CDR1 SGHNT, CDR2 YENEEA. There are 14 residues in the CDR3. This CDR3 reads CASSPSGISSPLHF. In nucleotides, the CDR3 is TGTGCCAGCAGCCCGTCCGGGATCAGTTCACCCCTCCACTTT. Combining the CDR3 with reference TRBV11-3 and TRBJ1-6 gives the whole variable domain EAGVVQSPRYKIIEKKQPVAFWCNPISGHNTLYWYLQNLGQGPELLIRYENEEAVDDSQLPKDRFSAERLKGVDSTLKIQPAELGDSAVYLCASSPSGISSPLHFGNGTRLTVT.

Many counts were recorded for this clonotype. The gene calls are TRBV12-3 or TRBV12-4 and TRBJ2-4; 9 bases match TRBD1. The CDR3 has 16 residues. The ends lost 6 bases at V and 2 bases at J; junction bases unmatched: 8. CDR3 residues: CASRYGTGRTKNIQYF. CDR3 DNA: TGTGCCAGCAGGTACGGGACAGGGAGGACCAAAAACATTCAGTACTTC.

This clonotype was detected a few times. The rearrangement joins TRBV4-2 to TRBJ1-2, with D perhaps matching TRBD1 (5 bases). The germline V gene has CDR1 LGHNA and CDR2 YNFKEQ. This CDR3 has 16 residues. V was cut by 0 bases and J by 1 base, with 12 bases left in between. CDR3 in DNA: TGTGCCAGCAGCCAAGATTCGCCCGGGGGTAACTATGGCTACACCTTC. Translation gives CASSQDSPGGNYGYTF.

V usage is TRBV4-1 and J usage is TRBJ1-1, with 9 nucleotides matching TRBD1. The V gene end was trimmed by 1 base and the J gene end by 1 base; junction bases not matched to a gene: 7. The CDR3 spans 17 residues. Per the germline V gene, CDR1 is MGHRA and CDR2 is YSYEKL. The CDR3 sequence: CASSQAPLQGANTEAFF. DNA of the CDR3: TGCGCCAGCAGCCAAGCCCCGTTACAGGGGGCGAACACTGAAGCTTTCTTT.

The sample holds many counts of this clonotype. The chain links TRBV6-1 to TRBJ2-3; D is ambiguous. Trimming left V 4 bases short and J 4 bases short, with 9 bases between. The CDR3 totals 13 residues. In germline, CDR1 is MNHNS, CDR2 SASEGT. The CDR3: CASSASPADTQYF. As DNA, the CDR3 is TGTGCCAGCAGTGCTAGTCCTGCAGATACGCAGTATTTT.

This clonotype was seen a few times. This sequence joins TRBV2 and TRBJ1-2; a weak D match, TRBD1 (5 bases). Germline CDR1 reads SNHLY; CDR2 reads FYNNEI. The CDR3 has 14 residues. V was shortened by 6 bases and J by 7 bases, with 18 bases between the two germline ends. CDR3 residues: CASRDSGSRAGYTF. The CDR3 DNA follows: TGTGCCAGCAGAGATTCAGGGTCCAGGGCTGGCTACACCTTC.

This clonotype was observed a handful of times. J is TRBJ2-6 and V is TRBV30; no definite D call. With 7 bases removed from V and 3 bases from J, the gap between germline ends came to 19 bases. CDR1 is GTSNPN, CDR2 SVGIG, per germline (reference sequence). The CDR3 is 16 residues long. CDR3 nucleotide sequence: TGTGCCTCCACTGGAATATTACGGATTGGGGCCAACGTCCTGACTTTC. Protein: CASTGILRIGANVLTF. Combining the CDR3 with reference TRBV30 and TRBJ2-6 gives the whole variable domain SQTIHQWPATLVQPVGSPLSLECTVEGTSNPNLYWYRQAAGRGLQLLFYSVGIGQISSEVPQNLSASRPQDRQFILSSKKLLLSDSGFYLCASTGILRIGANVLTFGAGSRLTVL.

This clonotype was counted ten times or more. J is TRBJ2-1 and V is TRBV12-5, with 11 bases that match TRBD2. The length of the CDR3 is 18 residues. J lost 3 bases, V lost 3 bases, and 10 bases had no gene match. The germline gives CDR1 LGHNT, CDR2 FRNRAP. In DNA form, the CDR3 reads TGTGCTAGTGGTTTACGACGACTAGCGGGGACCTACTACAATGAGCAGTTCTTC. This codes for CASGLRRLAGTYYNEQFF.

This clonotype was found many times. J is TRBJ1-5 and V is TRBV6-1; D might be TRBD1 (5 bases). This CDR3 region has 14 residues. In germline, CDR1 is MNHNS, CDR2 SASEGT. With 5 bases removed from V and 6 bases from J, the gap between germline ends came to 14 bases. In DNA, the CDR3 is TGTGCCAGCAGTTCGCCGGGACCCTCTCAGCCCCAGCATTTT. Translating gives CASSSPGPSQPQHF.

This clonotype was seen at least ten times. The chain employs TRBV7-2 and TRBJ2-5, with no clear D. This CDR3 contains 11 residues. Trimming took 7 bases from V and 5 from J, leaving 8 bases between them. Germline CDR1 is SGHTA and CDR2 is FQGNSA. The CDR3, as DNA: TGTGCCAGCACCCCCGCGGAGACCCAGTACTTC. Translated, it gives CASTPAETQYF.

This clonotype was detected ten times or more. The V and J genes are TRBV11-3 and TRBJ1-2; D is possibly TRBD1 (5 bases). The CDR3 loop spans 14 amino acids. CDR1 and CDR2 (germline): SGHNT, YENEEA. V was trimmed by 3 bases and J by 5 bases, leaving 13 bases between them. CDR3 nucleotides: TGTGCCAGCAGCTTCCGGGGGGGTATATATGGCTACACCTTC. This encodes CASSFRGGIYGYTF.

Ten or more counts support this clonotype. This chain connects TRBV6-1 to TRBJ2-3; unclear D gene. Germline assignment: CDR1 MNHNS and CDR2 SASEGT. The length of the CDR3 is 14 residues. V lost 2 bases and J 6 bases, leaving 12 bases between the germline ends. CDR3: CASSEYRPWDTQYF. The CDR3 region has the DNA TGTGCCAGCAGTGAATACCGGCCGTGGGATACGCAGTATTTT.

The table lists this clonotype with many counts. J is TRBJ2-3 and V is TRBV11-2, with 7 nucleotides matching TRBD2. The germline CDR1 and CDR2 sequences are SGHAT and FQNNGV. The CDR3 totals 14 residues. Trimming at V came to 1 base and at J to 4 bases, leaving 2 bases not matched to a gene. For the CDR3, the DNA is TGTGCCAGCAGCTTAGGGACTAGAGCAGATACGCAGTATTTT. Encoded protein: CASSLGTRADTQYF. Looking up the rest from reference TRBV11-2 and TRBJ2-3 gives the full variable domain: EAGVAQSPRYKIIEKRQSVAFWCNPISGHATLYWYQQILGQGPKLLIQFQNNGVVDDSQLPKDRFSAERLKGVDSTLKIQPAKLEDSAVYLCASSLGTRADTQYFGPGTRLTVL.

The sample holds many counts of this clonotype. The chain is built from TRBV11-2 and TRBJ1-1; 10 bases match TRBD1. Germline CDR1 SGHAT, CDR2 FQNNGV. CDR3 length: 15 amino acids. V was clipped by 0 bases and J by 11 bases; unmatched bases: 9. Written as DNA, the CDR3 is TGTGCCAGCAGCTTAGAACCGGGACAGGGGAGTATGGCTTTCTTT. It is translated as CASSLEPGQGSMAFF. The entire variable domain, with the rest obtained from reference TRBV11-2 and TRBJ1-1, is as follows: EAGVAQSPRYKIIEKRQSVAFWCNPISGHATLYWYQQILGQGPKLLIQFQNNGVVDDSQLPKDRFSAERLKGVDSTLKIQPAKLEDSAVYLCASSLEPGQGSMAFFGQGTRLTVV.

This sequence joins TRBV19 and TRBJ2-5; weak D call: TRBD2 (5 bases). CDR1 and CDR2 from the germline V gene are LNHDA and SQIVND (reference sequence). V was cut by 4 bases and J by 9 bases, with 15 bases left in between. This CDR3 has 13 amino acids. In DNA, the CDR3 is TGTGCCAGTAGTACGACGGCGCGGGTGGCCCAGTACTTC. Amino acids: CASSTTARVAQYF.